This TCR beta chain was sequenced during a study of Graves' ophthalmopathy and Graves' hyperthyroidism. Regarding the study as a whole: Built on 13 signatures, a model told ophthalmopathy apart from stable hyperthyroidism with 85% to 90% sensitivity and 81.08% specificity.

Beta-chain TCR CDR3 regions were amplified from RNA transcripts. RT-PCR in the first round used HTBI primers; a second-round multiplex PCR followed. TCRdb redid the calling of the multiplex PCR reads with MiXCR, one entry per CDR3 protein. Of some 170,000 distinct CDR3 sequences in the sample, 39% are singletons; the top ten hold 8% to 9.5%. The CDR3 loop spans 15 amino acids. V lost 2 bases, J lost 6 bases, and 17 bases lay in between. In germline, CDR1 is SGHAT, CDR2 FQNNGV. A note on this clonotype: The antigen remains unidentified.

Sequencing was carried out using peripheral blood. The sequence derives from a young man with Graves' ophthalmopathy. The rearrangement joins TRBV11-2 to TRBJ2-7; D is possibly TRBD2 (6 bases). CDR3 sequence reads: CASSLRRLESSEQYF. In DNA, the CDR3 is TGTGCCAGCAGCTTAAGACGACTAGAAAGCTCCGAGCAGTACTTC.